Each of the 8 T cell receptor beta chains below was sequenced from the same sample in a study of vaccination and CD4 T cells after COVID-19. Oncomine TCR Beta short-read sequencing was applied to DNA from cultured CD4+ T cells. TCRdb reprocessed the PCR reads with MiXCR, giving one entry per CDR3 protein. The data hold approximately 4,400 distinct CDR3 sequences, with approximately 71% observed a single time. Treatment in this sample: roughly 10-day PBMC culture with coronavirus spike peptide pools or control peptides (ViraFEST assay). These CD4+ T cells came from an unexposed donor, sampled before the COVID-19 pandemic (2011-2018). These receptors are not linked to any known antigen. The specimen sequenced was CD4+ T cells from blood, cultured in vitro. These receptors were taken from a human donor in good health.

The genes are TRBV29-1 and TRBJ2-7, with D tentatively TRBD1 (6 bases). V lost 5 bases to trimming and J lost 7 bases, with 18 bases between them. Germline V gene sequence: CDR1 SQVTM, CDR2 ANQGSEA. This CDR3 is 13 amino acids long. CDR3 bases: TGCAGCGTTACAAGAAGGGGGACAAGGGAGCAGTACTTC. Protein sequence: CSVTRRGTREQYF.

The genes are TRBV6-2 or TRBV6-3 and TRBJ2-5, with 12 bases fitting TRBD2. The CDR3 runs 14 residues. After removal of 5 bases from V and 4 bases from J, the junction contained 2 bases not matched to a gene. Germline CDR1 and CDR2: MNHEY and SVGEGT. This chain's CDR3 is CASSRGLAGETQYF. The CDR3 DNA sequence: TGTGCCAGCAGTCGGGGACTAGCGGGAGAGACCCAGTACTTC.

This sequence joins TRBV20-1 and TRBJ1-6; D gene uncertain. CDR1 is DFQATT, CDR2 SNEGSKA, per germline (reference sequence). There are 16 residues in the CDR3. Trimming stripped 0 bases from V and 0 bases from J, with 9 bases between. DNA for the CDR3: TGCAGTGCTAGAGACTATAGCCGCTCCTATAATTCACCCCTCCACTTT. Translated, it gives CSARDYSRSYNSPLHF.

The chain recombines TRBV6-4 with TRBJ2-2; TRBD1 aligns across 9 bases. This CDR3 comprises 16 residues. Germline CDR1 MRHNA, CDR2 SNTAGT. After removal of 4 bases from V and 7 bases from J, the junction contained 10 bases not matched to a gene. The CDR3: CASSGYRGQYGGELFF. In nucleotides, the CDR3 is TGTGCCAGCAGTGGTTACAGGGGGCAATACGGCGGGGAGCTGTTTTTT.

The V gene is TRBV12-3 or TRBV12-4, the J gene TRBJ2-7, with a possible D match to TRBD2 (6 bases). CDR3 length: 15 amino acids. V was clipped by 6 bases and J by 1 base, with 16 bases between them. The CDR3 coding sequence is TGTGCCAGCAGCCCCGGGGATAGCGGTTCCTACGAGCAGTACTTC. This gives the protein CASSPGDSGSYEQYF.

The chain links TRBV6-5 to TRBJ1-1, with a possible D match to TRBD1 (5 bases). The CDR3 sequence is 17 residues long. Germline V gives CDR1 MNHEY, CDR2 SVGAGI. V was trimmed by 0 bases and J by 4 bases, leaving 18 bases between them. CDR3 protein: CASSYSPSTGRGTEAFF. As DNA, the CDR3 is TGTGCCAGCAGTTACTCACCCTCAACAGGTCGGGGCACTGAAGCTTTCTTT.

In DNA, the CDR3 is TGTGCCAGCAGCTTAGCTTTACTTCGGCAGCCCACTGAAGCTTTCTTT. This encodes CASSLALLRQPTEAFF. The gene calls are TRBV7-6 and TRBJ1-1; the D is unclear. The V end was cut by 0 bases, the J end by 4 bases, with 15 bases between. Germline lookup yields CDR1 SGHVS and CDR2 FNYEAQ. The CDR3 contains 16 residues.

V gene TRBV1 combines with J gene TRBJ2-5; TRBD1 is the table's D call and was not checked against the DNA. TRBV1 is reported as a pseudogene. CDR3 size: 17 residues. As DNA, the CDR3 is TGCACCAGCAGCCAAGATGCAGGGGATTCGTTTGAGGAGACCCAGTACTTC. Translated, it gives CTSSQDAGDSFEETQYF.